These 21 T cell receptor beta chains were sequenced from one sample in a study of CD8 T cells in Susac syndrome. Reverse transcription of 0.5 to 1 ug RNA was performed with random hexamers. TCRdb called the immunoSEQ multiplex PCR reads again in MiXCR, with one record for every CDR3 protein. Counted here are under 200,000 distinct CDR3 sequences, roughly 92% occurring once; the ten biggest clones make up 0.1%. The sequenced sample consisted of CD4+ T cells from PBMCs. The source is a human donor in good health.

The rearrangement links TRBV6-2 or TRBV6-3 to TRBJ2-1; D ambiguous. The ends were cut back, 5 bases at V and 5 bases at J, with 4 bases in the middle. The germline CDR1 and CDR2 sequences are MNHEY and SVGEGT. This CDR3 spans 11 amino acids. CDR3 sequence: CASSKHNEQFF. Written as DNA, the CDR3 is TGTGCCAGCAGTAAGCACAATGAGCAGTTCTTC.

The chain carries TRBV2 and TRBJ1-5; a possible D gene is TRBD1 (6 bases). Germline V gene data show CDR1 as SNHLY and CDR2 as FYNNEI. V was cut by 5 bases and J by 7 bases, with 18 bases left in between. The CDR3 loop spans 15 amino acids. The CDR3 region is CASSWGRTEKQPQHF. CDR3 sequence (DNA): TGTGCCAGCAGTTGGGGTAGGACAGAGAAGCAGCCCCAGCATTTT.

The rearrangement uses TRBV23-1 and TRBJ2-3, with unresolved D. TRBV23-1 is known as an ORF, though its function is uncertain. The length of the CDR3 is 11 residues. The CDR3 DNA follows: TGCGGAGTTAAGCCCGCAGATACGCAGTATTTT. Translated, it gives CGVKPADTQYF.

The rearrangement links TRBV3-1 to TRBJ1-1, with a possible D match to TRBD1 (5 bases). Germline CDR1 and CDR2: LGHDT and YNNKEL (reference sequence). V was trimmed by 4 bases and J by 4 bases, leaving 16 bases between them. The CDR3 length is 15 residues. CDR3 nucleotide sequence: TGTGCCAGCAGCCTGGAAGGTGGGGCATTCACTGAAGCTTTCTTT. This sequence encodes CASSLEGGAFTEAFF.

This clonotype has a handful of counts. The chain employs TRBV28 and TRBJ1-1; the match to TRBD1 covers 7 bases. The trim removed 4 bases at V and 2 bases at J, leaving 10 bases unmatched. Germline V gives CDR1 MDHEN, CDR2 SYDVKM. The CDR3 runs 16 residues. The chain's CDR3 is CASSSRQGGKNTEAFF. CDR3 coding DNA: TGTGCCAGCAGTTCGAGACAGGGAGGGAAAAACACTGAAGCTTTCTTT.

The V and J genes are TRBV7-2 and TRBJ2-2; D is ambiguous. The germline CDR1 and CDR2 sequences are SGHTA and FQGNSA. Deletions cut 0 bases from V and 4 bases from J, with 9 bases between. This CDR3 contains 15 residues. The CDR3 DNA reads as TGTGCCAGCAGCTTAGCCCCCCTCGCCACCGGGGAGCTGTTTTTT. This gives the protein CASSLAPLATGELFF.

The chain couples TRBV7-9 to TRBJ2-7, with D possibly being TRBD1 (5 bases). This CDR3 has 14 amino acids. V was trimmed by 7 bases and J by 0 bases, leaving 13 bases between them. Germline V CDR1 and CDR2: SEHNR, FQNEAQ (reference sequence). The CDR3 sequence is CASTRASVSYEQYF. The CDR3 DNA reads as TGTGCCAGCACCAGGGCATCCGTCTCCTACGAGCAGTACTTC.

The chain has TRBV19 and TRBJ2-4; no firm D call. Germline lookup yields CDR1 LNHDA and CDR2 SQIVND (reference sequence). Trimming removed 6 bases from V and 5 bases from J, with 8 bases in between. This CDR3 region has 12 residues. The CDR3 spells CASSPTENIQYF. The CDR3 DNA reads TGTGCCAGTAGCCCTACAGAAAACATTCAGTACTTC.

V and J are TRBV27 and TRBJ2-7; unclear D gene. This CDR3 region has 13 residues. V lost 5 bases and J lost 2, with 10 bases in between. Per germline, CDR1 MNHEY and CDR2 SMNVEV (reference sequence). CDR3 DNA: TGTGCCAGCAGTCCCTCGGGTACCTACGAGCAGTACGTC. This encodes CASSPSGTYEQYV.

This chain links TRBV20-1 with TRBJ2-2, with 14 bases aligning to TRBD2. The CDR3 covers 17 residues. V lost 6 bases and J lost 5; bases outside the gene matches: 11. Germline V CDR1 and CDR2: DFQATT, SNEGSKA (reference sequence). The CDR3 DNA is TGCAGTGCCGGACCGGGACTAGCGGGGGCTGGGACCGGGGAGCTGTTTTTT. The encoded protein is CSAGPGLAGAGTGELFF.

This chain uses TRBV2 with TRBJ2-6, with D hard to call. V was shortened by 9 bases and J by 0 bases, with 15 bases between the two germline ends. Germline V lookup: CDR1 SNHLY, CDR2 FYNNEI. This CDR3 has 16 residues. The CDR3 coding sequence is TGTGCCAGAGGGCCCTGGCCTGGCTCTGGGGCCAACGTCCTGACTTTC. This translates into CARGPWPGSGANVLTF.

About this clonotype: At one end, the junction sequence differs from germline, possibly due to a read error. The V call is TRBV3-1, the J call TRBJ1-1; D remains unclear. The CDR3 sequence is 14 residues long. Per the germline V gene, CDR1 is LGHDT and CDR2 is YNNKEL (reference sequence). The CDR3 region has the DNA TGTGCCAGCAGCCAAGATCTACCGAACACTGAAGTTTTCTTT. As protein: CASSQDLPNTEVFF.

The CDR3 sequence: CASSWDRDQPQHF. In DNA, the CDR3 is TGTGCCAGCAGCTGGGATCGAGATCAGCCCCAGCATTTT. The chain has TRBV12-3 or TRBV12-4 and TRBJ1-5; D not resolved. The CDR3 covers 13 residues. The V and J ends lost 6 bases and 5 bases respectively, with 11 bases between them.

The CDR3 coding sequence is TGTGCCAGCAGTAGAAACGGACAGGCCAGGGAGCTGTTTTTT. Translated, it gives CASSRNGQARELFF. V is TRBV12-3 or TRBV12-4 and J is TRBJ2-2; 7 bases agree with TRBD1. This CDR3 spans 14 amino acids. The J segment lost 9 bases and the V segment lost 5 bases, leaving 9 bases of the junction unmatched.

The chain couples TRBV20-1 to TRBJ2-7; TRBD2 aligns across 7 bases. Germline CDR1 reads DFQATT; CDR2 reads SNEGSKA (reference sequence). There are 13 residues in the CDR3. The junction had 7 bases not matched to a gene; V was cut back by 6 bases and J by 2 bases. CDR3 loop: CSAGGGGTYEQYF. The DNA of the CDR3 is TGCAGTGCGGGCGGGGGAGGGACCTACGAGCAGTACTTC.

The chain couples TRBV30 to TRBJ1-6; tentatively, D is TRBD1 (5 bases). Trimming took off 2 bases at V and 9 bases at J, with 11 bases between the two ends. Germline values: CDR1 GTSNPN, CDR2 SVGIG (reference sequence). The CDR3 has 13 residues. The CDR3 here is CAWSTGGGSPLHF. The CDR3 region has the DNA TGTGCCTGGAGTACAGGTGGGGGTTCACCCCTCCACTTT.

This chain connects TRBV12-3 or TRBV12-4 to TRBJ1-4; a weak D match, TRBD1 (6 bases). The V and J ends lost 6 bases and 7 bases respectively, with 15 bases between them. The CDR3 has 14 amino acids. The DNA of the CDR3 is TGTGCCAGCAGCTCGGGGGCCCGGGGTGAAAAACTGTTTTTT. Translation gives CASSSGARGEKLFF.

This chain uses TRBV6-4 with TRBJ1-2, with D maybe TRBD1 (5 bases). The germline gives CDR1 MRHNA, CDR2 SNTAGT. V was cut by 4 bases and J by 7 bases, with 19 bases left in between. The CDR3 sequence is 15 residues long. In DNA, the CDR3 is TGTGCCAGCAGTGTTTCCCCCGGGGCGCAGTCTGGCTACACCTTC. This encodes CASSVSPGAQSGYTF.

This clonotype was observed a few times. The chain links TRBV3-1 to TRBJ2-2, with D possibly matching TRBD1 (7 bases). This CDR3 spans 15 amino acids. The ends were cut back, 4 bases at V and 1 base at J, with 10 bases in the middle. The germline V gene has CDR1 LGHDT and CDR2 YNNKEL (reference sequence). CDR3 amino acids: CASSPQGGNTGELFF. The CDR3 DNA is TGTGCCAGCAGCCCCCAGGGGGGGAACACCGGGGAGCTGTTTTTT.

The chain couples TRBV18 to TRBJ2-2, with D unclear. Germline V CDR1 and CDR2: KGHSH, LQKENI. The CDR3 is 18 amino acids. The V gene lost 1 base and the J gene lost 0 bases, with 15 bases spanning the gap. The CDR3 bases are TGTGCCAGCTCACCACTCTCTTTGGGAATAGCGAACACCGGGGAGCTGTTTTTT. Translated: CASSPLSLGIANTGELFF. Supplemented by reference TRBV18 and TRBJ2-2, the full variable domain reads NAGVMQNPRHLVRRRGQEARLRCSPMKGHSHVYWYRQLPEEGLKFMVYLQKENIIDESGMPKERFSAEFPKEGPSILRIQQVVRGDSAAYFCASSPLSLGIANTGELFFGEGSRLTVL.

The chain links TRBV6-6 to TRBJ2-2; D possibly matches TRBD1 or TRBD2 (6 bases each). The CDR3 contains 15 residues. The V gene lost 7 bases and the J gene lost 2 bases, with 14 bases spanning the gap. Germline V gene sequence: CDR1 MNHNY, CDR2 SVGAGI (reference sequence). CDR3 bases: TGTGCCAGCACTCAGGTCGGGGGCAACACCGGGGAGCTGTTTTTT. Its protein is CASTQVGGNTGELFF.